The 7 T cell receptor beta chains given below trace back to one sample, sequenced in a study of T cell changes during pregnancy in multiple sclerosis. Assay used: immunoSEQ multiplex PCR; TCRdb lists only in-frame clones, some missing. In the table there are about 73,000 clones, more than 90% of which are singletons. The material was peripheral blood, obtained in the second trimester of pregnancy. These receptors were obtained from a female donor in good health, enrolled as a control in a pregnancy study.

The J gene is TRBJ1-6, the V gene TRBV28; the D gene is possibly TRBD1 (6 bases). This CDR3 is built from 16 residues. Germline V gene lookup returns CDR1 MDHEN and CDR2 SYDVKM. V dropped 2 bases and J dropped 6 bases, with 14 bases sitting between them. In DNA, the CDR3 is TGTGCCAGCAGTTTAGAGGGGGACGGGTTTAATTCACCCCTCCACTTT. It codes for CASSLEGDGFNSPLHF.

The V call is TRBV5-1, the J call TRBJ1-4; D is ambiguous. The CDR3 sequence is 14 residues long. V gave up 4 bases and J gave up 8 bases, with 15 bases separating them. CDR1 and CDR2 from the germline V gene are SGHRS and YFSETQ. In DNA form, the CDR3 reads TGCGCCAGCAGCCGAGGGTTGGGAGGCGAAAAACTGTTTTTT. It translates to CASSRGLGGEKLFF.

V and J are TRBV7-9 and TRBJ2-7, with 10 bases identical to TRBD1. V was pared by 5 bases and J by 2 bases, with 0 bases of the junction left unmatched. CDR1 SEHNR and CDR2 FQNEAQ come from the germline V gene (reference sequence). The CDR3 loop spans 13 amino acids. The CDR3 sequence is CASSGTGAYEQYF. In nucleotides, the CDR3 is TGTGCCAGCAGCGGGACAGGGGCCTACGAGCAGTACTTC.

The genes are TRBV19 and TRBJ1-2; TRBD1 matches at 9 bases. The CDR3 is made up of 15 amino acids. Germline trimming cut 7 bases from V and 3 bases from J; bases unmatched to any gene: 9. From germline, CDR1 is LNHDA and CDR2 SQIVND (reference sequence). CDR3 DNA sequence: TGTGCCAGTACAGGGGACAGGGCAGGCGACTATGGCTACACCTTC. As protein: CASTGDRAGDYGYTF.

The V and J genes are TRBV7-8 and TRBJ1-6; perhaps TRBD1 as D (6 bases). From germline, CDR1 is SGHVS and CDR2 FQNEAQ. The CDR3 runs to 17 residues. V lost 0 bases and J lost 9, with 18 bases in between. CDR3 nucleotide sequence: TGTGCCAGCAGCTTAGCGCCGCGGGGGGCAGGGATTTCACCCCTCCACTTT. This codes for CASSLAPRGAGISPLHF.

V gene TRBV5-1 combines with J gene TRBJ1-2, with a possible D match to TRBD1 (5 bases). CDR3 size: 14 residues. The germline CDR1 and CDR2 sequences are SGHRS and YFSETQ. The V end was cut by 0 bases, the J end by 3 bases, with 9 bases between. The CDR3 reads CASSLADSDYGYTF. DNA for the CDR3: TGCGCCAGCAGCTTGGCCGACAGTGACTATGGCTACACCTTC.

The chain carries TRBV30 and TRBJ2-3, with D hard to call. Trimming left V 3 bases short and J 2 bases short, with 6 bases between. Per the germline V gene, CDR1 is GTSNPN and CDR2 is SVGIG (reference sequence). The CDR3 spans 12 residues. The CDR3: CAWSGDTDTQYF. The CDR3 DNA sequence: TGTGCCTGGAGCGGAGACACAGATACGCAGTATTTT.